The 29 T cell receptor beta chains given below trace back to one sample, sequenced in a study of T cell responses to AZD1222 COVID-19 vaccine. The assay was immunoSEQ multiplex PCR, and TCRdb's table has in-frame clones only and misses some. Of 150,000 to 200,000 clones listed, 94% are singletons. Sequences were derived from peripheral blood, sampled on day 0 of AZD1222 vaccination. The source is an adult in good health.

This clone is a singleton in its sample. The genes are TRBV19 and TRBJ1-1, with a possible D match to TRBD1 (6 bases). The V and J ends lost 5 bases and 8 bases respectively, with 15 bases between them. This CDR3 contains 13 residues. From germline, CDR1 is LNHDA and CDR2 SQIVND (reference sequence). CDR3 sequence reads: CASSHRAGPEAFF. In DNA, the CDR3 is TGTGCCAGTAGTCACAGGGCCGGCCCCGAAGCTTTCTTT.

This chain joins TRBV7-2 and TRBJ2-1; tentatively, D is TRBD1 (5 bases). CDR1 is SGHTA and CDR2 is FQGNSA in the germline V gene. The CDR3 consists of 14 residues. V was shortened by 4 bases and J by 6 bases, with 13 bases between the two germline ends. The CDR3 loop is CASSSGLRGNEQFF. CDR3 nucleotide sequence: TGTGCCAGCAGCTCCGGGCTAAGGGGCAATGAGCAGTTCTTC.

As DNA, the CDR3 is TGTGCCAGCAGCCATCCCAGCGGGGTTAGGACCGGGGAGCTGTTTTTT. Translation: CASSHPSGVRTGELFF. The rearrangement joins TRBV14 to TRBJ2-2; 7 bases are shared with TRBD2. Germline loops: CDR1 SGHDN, CDR2 FVKESK. V gave up 3 bases and J gave up 5 bases; unmatched junction bases: 9. This CDR3 comprises 16 residues.

This clone came up once. The rearrangement links TRBV3-1 (or the pseudogene TRBV3-2) to TRBJ1-5; perhaps TRBD1 as D (5 bases). Deletions cut 4 bases from V and 7 bases from J, with 14 bases between. The CDR3 extends over 14 amino acids. CDR1 and CDR2 (germline): LGHDT, YNNKEL (reference sequence). In DNA form, the CDR3 reads TGTGCCAGCAGCCTCTCGGGGCCTGGGCAGCCCCAGCATTTT. Translation: CASSLSGPGQPQHF.

This chain uses TRBV5-5 with TRBJ2-7; D is unclear. The germline gives CDR1 SGHKS, CDR2 YYEKEE (reference sequence). V lost 5 bases to trimming and J lost 3 bases, with 12 bases between them. This CDR3 has 13 amino acids. The DNA for the CDR3 is TGTGCCAGCAGACAAGGACCGATCTACGAGCAGTACTTC. The encoded protein is CASRQGPIYEQYF. Supplemented by reference TRBV5-5 and TRBJ2-7, the full variable domain reads DAGVTQSPTHLIKTRGQQVTLRCSPISGHKSVSWYQQVLGQGPQFIFQYYEKEERGRGNFPDRFSARQFPNYSSELNVNALLLGDSALYLCASRQGPIYEQYFGPGTRLTVT.

The CDR3 loop reads CASSERADNSPLHF. The CDR3 DNA sequence: TGTGCCAGCAGTGAAAGGGCAGATAATTCACCCCTCCACTTT. This chain joins TRBV6-1 and TRBJ1-6; no firm D call. The CDR3 is 14 amino acids. Trimming removed 2 bases at V and 5 bases at J, with 7 bases between. CDR1 and CDR2 from the germline V gene are MNHNS and SASEGT.

The genes are TRBV28 and TRBJ2-7; 7 positions match TRBD2. V shed 6 bases and J 5 bases; nucleotides not matched to a gene: 7. CDR3 length equals 13 residues. Germline CDR1 reads MDHEN; CDR2 reads SYDVKM. The CDR3 DNA reads TGTGCCAGCAGCCCTGTGGGAGGGGACGAGCAGTACTTC. Its translation: CASSPVGGDEQYF. Full variable domain (rest looked up from reference TRBV28 and TRBJ2-7): DVKVTQSSRYLVKRTGEKVFLECVQDMDHENMFWYRQDPGLGLRLIYFSYDVKMKEKGDIPEGYSVSREKKERFSLILESASTNQTSMYLCASSPVGGDEQYFGPGTRLTVT.

A single count supports this clone. This rearrangement joins TRBV5-4 to TRBJ2-7; 8 bases agree with TRBD1. Germline values: CDR1 SGHNT, CDR2 YYREEE (reference sequence). The ends lost 0 bases at V and 7 bases at J; junction bases unmatched: 3. The CDR3 runs to 13 residues. CDR3 sequence (DNA): TGTGCCAGCAGCTTGGCAGGGGGCAAGGAGCAGTACTTC. This sequence encodes CASSLAGGKEQYF.

DNA of the CDR3: TGTGCCTGGACCTACCGGGACAGGGGAAGCTCACCCCTCCACTTT. As protein: CAWTYRDRGSSPLHF. The chain carries TRBV30 and TRBJ1-6; 10 bases match TRBD1. After removal of 4 bases from V and 10 bases from J, the junction contained 10 bases not matched to a gene. This CDR3 spans 15 amino acids. Germline loops: CDR1 GTSNPN, CDR2 SVGIG (reference sequence). Drawing the rest from reference TRBV30 and TRBJ1-6, the complete variable domain is SQTIHQWPATLVQPVGSPLSLECTVEGTSNPNLYWYRQAAGRGLQLLFYSVGIGQISSEVPQNLSASRPQDRQFILSSKKLLLSDSGFYLCAWTYRDRGSSPLHFGNGTRLTVT.

This clone was found once. The chain recombines TRBV7-9 with TRBJ2-7; 8 bases are a match to TRBD2. Trimming cost V 5 bases and J 7 bases; bases outside gene matches: 7. CDR1 is SEHNR and CDR2 is FQNEAQ in the germline V gene (reference sequence). CDR3 length equals 13 residues. The CDR3: CASSPRGLGEQYF. The CDR3 DNA sequence: TGTGCCAGCAGCCCCCGGGGACTAGGAGAGCAGTACTTC. The entire variable domain, with the rest obtained from reference TRBV7-9 and TRBJ2-7, is as follows: DTGVSQNPRHKITKRGQNVTFRCDPISEHNRLYWYRQTLGQGPEFLTYFQNEAQLEKSRLLSDRFSAERPKGSFSTLEIQRTEQGDSAMYLCASSPRGLGEQYFGPGTRLTVT.

The chain couples TRBV29-1 to TRBJ1-2; unclear D gene. Germline CDR1 reads SQVTM; CDR2 reads ANQGSEA. The CDR3 is made up of 12 amino acids. The V end lost 3 bases, the J end lost 8 bases, and 13 bases lay between the germline ends. The CDR3 is CSVERSVKGYTF. The CDR3 bases are TGCAGCGTTGAGAGAAGTGTCAAAGGCTACACCTTC. The full variable domain, in which reference TRBV29-1 and TRBJ1-2 provide the parts outside the CDR3, is SAVISQKPSRDICQRGTSLTIQCQVDSQVTMMFWYRQQPGQSLTLIATANQGSEATYESGFVIDKFPISRPNLTFSTLTVSNMSPEDSSIYLCSVERSVKGYTFGSGTRLTVV.

V and J are TRBV5-1 and TRBJ1-2; D ambiguous. The CDR3 length is 15 residues. Germline V gene sequence: CDR1 SGHRS, CDR2 YFSETQ. V was shortened by 1 base and J by 4 bases, with 14 bases between the two germline ends. CDR3 DNA: TGCGCCAGCAGCTTGAATATAGGCTCATTCTATGGCTACACCTTC. Its protein is CASSLNIGSFYGYTF.

J is TRBJ1-1 and V is TRBV5-4; D perhaps matches TRBD1 (5 bases). The V gene's germline CDR1 is SGHNT and CDR2 YYREEE (reference sequence). The CDR3 extends over 15 amino acids. Trimming shortened V by 0 bases and J by 1 base, and 10 bases separated the two germline ends. Here the CDR3 reads CASSLVTDTNTEAFF. CDR3 in DNA: TGTGCCAGCAGCTTGGTGACAGACACGAACACTGAAGCTTTCTTT.

CDR3 region: CASSLGQGVRPYEQYF. The CDR3 DNA follows: TGTGCCAGCAGCTTAGGACAGGGGGTCAGACCCTACGAGCAGTACTTC. The rearrangement uses TRBV5-4 and TRBJ2-7; 10 positions match TRBD1. The CDR3 sequence is 16 residues long. Looked up from germline, CDR1 is SGHNT and CDR2 is YYREEE (reference sequence). The V and J ends lost 2 bases and 2 bases, in that order; junction bases with no gene match: 7.

V usage is TRBV7-2 and J usage is TRBJ1-4, with 7 bases identical to TRBD1. Looked up from germline, CDR1 is SGHTA and CDR2 is FQGNSA. Unmatched junction bases numbered 2, after V lost 3 bases and J lost 4 bases. The length of the CDR3 is 14 residues. The CDR3 is CASSFRDSNEKLFF. The CDR3 coding sequence is TGTGCCAGCAGCTTCCGGGACAGTAATGAAAAACTGTTTTTT.

V is TRBV15 and J is TRBJ1-5; maybe TRBD1 (6 bases). V was trimmed by 5 bases and J by 11 bases, leaving 19 bases between them. Germline V gene data show CDR1 as LNHNV and CDR2 as YYDKDF (reference sequence). The CDR3 contains 14 residues. Here the CDR3 reads CATSPPQGSGAQHF. The CDR3 coding sequence is TGTGCCACCAGCCCACCTCAGGGGTCGGGAGCCCAGCATTTT.

This clone was found once. The rearrangement joins TRBV29-1 to TRBJ1-1, with TRBD1 as a possible D gene (5 bases). Per germline, CDR1 SQVTM and CDR2 ANQGSEA. V lost 3 bases, J lost 1 base, and 9 bases lay in between. This CDR3 has 13 amino acids. CDR3 DNA: TGCAGCGTTGAGACCGACAGGAACACTGAAGCTTTCTTT. Its translation is CSVETDRNTEAFF.

The chain joins TRBV7-2 to TRBJ1-2; D is uncertain. With 1 base removed from V and 5 bases from J, the gap between germline ends came to 14 bases. CDR3 length equals 15 residues. Germline CDR1 reads SGHTA; CDR2 reads FQGNSA. Written as DNA, the CDR3 is TGTGCCAGCAGCTTAGAGACCCTTGGTATTTATGGCTACACCTTC. This codes for CASSLETLGIYGYTF.

This chain joins TRBV7-8 and TRBJ1-1; TRBD1 might be the D (5 bases). Germline CDR1 and CDR2: SGHVS and FQNEAQ. The V gene lost 4 bases and the J gene lost 6 bases, with 18 bases spanning the gap. The CDR3 runs 15 residues. CDR3 sequence: CASSWDSQGRPEAFF. The CDR3 region has the DNA TGTGCCAGCAGCTGGGACTCGCAAGGGCGACCTGAAGCTTTCTTT. The variable domain in full, completed from reference TRBV7-8 and TRBJ1-1, reads GAGVSQSPRYKVAKRGQDVALRCDPISGHVSLFWYQQALGQGPEFLTYFQNEAQLDKSGLPSDRFFAERPEGSVSTLKIQRTQQEDSAVYLCASSWDSQGRPEAFFGQGTRLTVV.

The genes are TRBV19 and TRBJ1-1; tentatively, D is TRBD1 (6 bases). The V gene lost 5 bases and the J gene lost 4 bases, with 14 bases spanning the gap. Germline CDR1 is LNHDA and CDR2 is SQIVND (reference sequence). The length of the CDR3 is 14 residues. The CDR3 loop is CASSLPGQFTEAFF. As DNA, the CDR3 is TGTGCCAGTAGTCTTCCAGGACAGTTCACTGAAGCTTTCTTT.

V is TRBV6-5 and J is TRBJ1-2, with D possibly being TRBD1 (5 bases). The CDR3 length is 11 residues. Per germline, CDR1 MNHEY and CDR2 SVGAGI. The V end was cut by 7 bases, the J end by 8 bases, with 11 bases between. In DNA, the CDR3 is TGTGCCAGCAAGGGGAGTGCCGGCTACACCTTC. This gives the protein CASKGSAGYTF.

The chain is built from TRBV5-1 and TRBJ2-3, with no clear D. The CDR3 is 13 residues long. Germline CDR1 SGHRS, CDR2 YFSETQ. Between the trimmed V and J ends, which lost 3 bases and 2 bases, there was a span of 7 bases. CDR3 DNA: TGCGCCAGCAGCTCGCGTGCCACAGATACGCAGTATTTT. It specifies CASSSRATDTQYF.

The genes are TRBV6-5 and TRBJ1-2; 8 nucleotides agree with TRBD1. This CDR3 spans 14 amino acids. The ends lost 7 bases at V and 5 bases at J; junction bases unmatched: 9. CDR1 and CDR2 (germline): MNHEY, SVGAGI. The CDR3 region has the DNA TGTGCCAGCACCCTAGGACAGGGTTGGTATGGCTACACCTTC. It specifies CASTLGQGWYGYTF.

The chain has TRBV28 and TRBJ2-2; weak D call: TRBD1 (5 bases). V was clipped by 2 bases and J by 6 bases, with 13 bases between them. CDR3 length equals 15 residues. Germline V gene data show CDR1 as MDHEN and CDR2 as SYDVKM. CDR3 amino acids: CASSLAYQGSGELFF. The CDR3 DNA is TGTGCCAGCAGTTTAGCTTACCAGGGTTCCGGGGAGCTGTTTTTT.

The chain has TRBV5-1 and TRBJ1-1, with D unclear. The germline V and J ends were trimmed by 4 bases and 0 bases, with 10 bases remaining between them. The CDR3 loop spans 14 amino acids. Per germline, CDR1 SGHRS and CDR2 YFSETQ. The CDR3 is CASSNSPMNTEAFF. Written as DNA, the CDR3 is TGCGCCAGCAGCAATTCTCCAATGAACACTGAAGCTTTCTTT.

The CDR3, as DNA: TGTGCCAGCAGTTTACCGGGACCCCAAGAGACCCAGTACTTC. Protein: CASSLPGPQETQYF. The chain combines TRBV6-5 with TRBJ2-5, with D perhaps given as TRBD1 or TRBD2 (5 bases each). The CDR3 has 14 residues. Germline V gene lookup returns CDR1 MNHEY and CDR2 SVGAGI. V was cut by 4 bases and J by 1 base, with 10 bases left in between.

This chain links TRBV9 with TRBJ2-6; no firm D call. Germline CDR1 reads SGDLS; CDR2 reads YYNGEE. The CDR3 is 16 amino acids. The ends were cut back, 0 bases at V and 0 bases at J, with 7 bases in the middle. In DNA, the CDR3 is TGTGCCAGCAGCGTAGAACCGGCCTCTGGGGCCAACGTCCTGACTTTC. Protein product: CASSVEPASGANVLTF.

The CDR3 coding sequence is TGTGCCAGCACCAACGGGATTAACACTGAAGCTTTCTTT. Its protein is CASTNGINTEAFF. The chain carries TRBV6-5 and TRBJ1-1; D gene uncertain. V gave up 7 bases and J gave up 2 bases, with 11 bases separating them. Germline values: CDR1 MNHEY, CDR2 SVGAGI. There are 13 residues in the CDR3.

The chain recombines TRBV6-5 with TRBJ1-5; 8 bases map to TRBD1. The length of the CDR3 is 14 residues. Germline lookup yields CDR1 MNHEY and CDR2 SVGAGI. The J segment lost 6 bases and the V segment lost 5 bases, leaving 6 bases of the junction unmatched. The chain's CDR3 is CASSNQGARQPQHF. DNA for the CDR3: TGTGCCAGCAGTAACCAGGGGGCACGTCAGCCCCAGCATTTT.